The rows below give T cell receptor beta chains drawn from one sample of a study of regulatory T cells in long-lasting Graves disease. TCRdb fed the multiplex PCR reads into MiXCR, producing one record per CDR3 protein. The sample has approximately 400,000 distinct CDR3 sequences, 15% seen once. The same sample was also used in a study of T cells in Graves' hyperthyroidism and ophthalmopathy.

The sequences come from peripheral blood mononuclear cells (PBMCs), collected at new diagnosis, from a patient treated with antithyroid drugs. All receptors derive from a woman between 40 and 55 years old with Graves disease. CDR3s include the opening cysteine and the closing phenylalanine or tryptophan. D genes are given only for firm matches. The listing skips clone size in some rows; elsewhere it reads once, few, many or a size class.

v_call	clone_size	j_call	d_call	cdr3_aa	cdr3_nt
TRBV7-9	many	TRBJ2-7	.	CASSLAMTEVLPYEQYF	TGTGCCAGCAGCTTAGCGATGACAGAGGTCCTCCCCTACGAGCAGTACTTC
TRBV11-2	many	TRBJ1-1	TRBD1	CASSLRDRGLVNTEAFF	TGTGCCAGCAGCTTAAGGGACAGGGGTTTAGTGAACACTGAAGCTTTCTTT
TRBV5-1	many	TRBJ2-5	TRBD2	CASSLGTSGGPPSTQYF	TGCGCCAGCAGCTTGGGGACTAGCGGGGGTCCTCCGTCGACCCAGTACTTC
TRBV7-9	many	TRBJ2-1	.	CASSLTSLIRNEQFF	TGTGCCAGCAGCTTAACTAGTCTTATTCGGAATGAGCAGTTCTTC
TRBV30	.	TRBJ1-6	.	CAWTTASSYNSPLHF	TGTGCCTGGACTACCGCGAGCTCCTATAATTCACCCCTCCACTTT
TRBV28	.	TRBJ1-1	TRBD1	CASSTLDRVDEAFF	TGTGCCAGCAGTACACTTGACAGGGTTGATGAAGCTTTCTTT
TRBV6-1	.	TRBJ2-7	.	CASSKGHPYEQYF	TGTGCCAGCAGTAAGGGACATCCCTACGAGCAGTACTTC
TRBV6-5	.	TRBJ1-1	.	CASSYYPPTEAFF	TGTGCCAGCAGTTACTACCCCCCCACTGAAGCTTTCTTT
TRBV13	many	TRBJ2-5	.	CASSYSGQETQYF	TGTGCCAGCAGCTACTCAGGCCAAGAGACCCAGTACTTC
TRBV7-9	many	TRBJ2-5	.	CASSSGPGHDQETQYF	TGTGCCAGCAGCTCCGGACCGGGACACGATCAAGAGACCCAGTACTTC
TRBV19	many	TRBJ1-1	.	CASSIKVNTEAFF	TGTGCCAGTAGTATAAAAGTGAACACTGAAGCTTTCTTT
TRBV28	many	TRBJ2-7	.	CASSSPDRSYEQYF	TGTGCCAGCAGTTCCCCTGACCGTTCCTACGAGCAGTACTTC
TRBV11-2	many	TRBJ2-7	TRBD2	CASSFSGRGYEQYF	TGTGCCAGCAGCTTTAGCGGGAGAGGGTACGAGCAGTACTTC
TRBV4-2	few	TRBJ1-6	.	CASSQDLGGPGSYNSPLHF	TGTGCCAGCAGCCAAGATCTTGGGGGGCCGGGCTCCTATAATTCACCCCTCCACTTT
TRBV28	many	TRBJ2-1	.	CASSLGQGLFGEQFF	TGTGCCAGCAGTTTAGGCCAGGGTTTGTTCGGTGAGCAGTTCTTC
TRBV12-3/TRBV12-4	many	TRBJ1-2	TRBD1	CASAQGQGAYGYTF	TGTGCCAGCGCCCAGGGACAGGGTGCCTATGGCTACACCTTC
TRBV28	many	TRBJ2-7	.	CASSLSPQGPYEQYF	TGTGCCAGCAGTTTAAGCCCGCAGGGGCCCTACGAGCAGTACTTC
TRBV12-3/TRBV12-4	many	TRBJ1-3	.	CASSFRGEGGNTIYF	TGTGCCAGCAGTTTCCGGGGGGAAGGTGGAAACACCATATATTTT
TRBV5-1	many	TRBJ2-5	TRBD2	CASSPGTSEETQYF	TGCGCCAGCAGCCCGGGGACTAGCGAAGAGACCCAGTACTTC
TRBV11-3	few	TRBJ1-2	.	CASSYGQTNYGYTF	TGTGCCAGCAGCTATGGACAGACTAACTATGGCTACACCTTC
TRBV19	many	TRBJ1-4	TRBD1	CASSINSLRGGTNEKLFF	TGTGCCAGTAGTATCAACTCGCTACGAGGGGGCACTAATGAAAAACTGTTTTTT
TRBV18	many	TRBJ2-3	TRBD2	CASSQIAGPNTDTQYF	TGTGCCAGCTCACAAATAGCGGGGCCCAACACAGATACGCAGTATTTT
TRBV7-2	many	TRBJ1-2	.	CASSPLEQGLYGYTF	TGTGCCAGCAGCCCCCTTGAGCAAGGCCTCTATGGCTACACCTTC
TRBV3-1	many	TRBJ2-7	TRBD1	CASSAQGAYEQYF	TGTGCCAGCAGCGCTCAGGGGGCCTACGAGCAGTACTTC
TRBV7-7	many	TRBJ2-5	.	CASSSGRLVLQETQYF	TGTGCTAGCAGCTCGGGACGGCTTGTCCTACAAGAGACCCAGTACTTC
TRBV6-1	.	TRBJ2-1	TRBD1	CASGQGIYNEQFF	TGTGCCAGCGGACAGGGTATCTACAATGAGCAGTTCTTC
TRBV29-1	many	TRBJ1-1	.	CSVMLNTEAFF	TGCAGCGTCATGTTGAACACTGAAGCTTTCTTT
TRBV2	many	TRBJ2-1	.	CASSELASSYNEQFF	TGTGCCAGCAGTGAACTAGCGAGCTCCTACAATGAGCAGTTCTTC
TRBV5-1	few	TRBJ2-5	TRBD2	CASTLAGAQETQYF	TGCGCCAGCACCCTTGCGGGAGCCCAAGAGACCCAGTACTTC
TRBV6-2/TRBV6-3	many	TRBJ2-7	.	CASRLNLETGYEQYF	TGTGCCAGCAGACTTAATCTAGAGACAGGCTACGAGCAGTACTTC
TRBV28	.	TRBJ1-1	.	CASSYSIRERTEAFF	TGTGCCAGCAGTTACTCGATCAGGGAGAGGACTGAAGCTTTCTTT
TRBV12-3/TRBV12-4	.	TRBJ2-6	TRBD2	CASSILPGLIRAGANVLTF	TGTGCCAGCAGTATCCTGCCGGGACTAATCCGCGCTGGGGCCAACGTCCTGACTTTC
TRBV3-1	many	TRBJ2-1	.	CASSQEGEGSYNEQFF	TGTGCCAGCAGCCAAGAAGGTGAAGGCTCCTACAATGAGCAGTTCTTC
TRBV5-1	many	TRBJ2-7	.	CASSLTLRDRPYEQYF	TGCGCCAGCAGCTTGACCCTCCGGGACCGTCCCTACGAGCAGTACTTC
TRBV6-5	few	TRBJ2-7	.	CASSYTAGTGLNEQYF	TGTGCCAGCAGTTACACGGCAGGAACCGGACTAAACGAGCAGTACTTC